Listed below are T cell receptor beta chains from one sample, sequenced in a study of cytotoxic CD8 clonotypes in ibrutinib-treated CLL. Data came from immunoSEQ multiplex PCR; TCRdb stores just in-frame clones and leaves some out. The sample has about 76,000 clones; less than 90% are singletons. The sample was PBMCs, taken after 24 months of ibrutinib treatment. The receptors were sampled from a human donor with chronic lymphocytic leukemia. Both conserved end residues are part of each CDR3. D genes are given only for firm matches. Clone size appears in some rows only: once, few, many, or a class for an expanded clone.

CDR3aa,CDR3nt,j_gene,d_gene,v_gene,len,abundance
CASSLSSGSYEQYF,TGTGCCAGCAGTTTATCTAGCGGGAGTTACGAGCAGTACTTC,TRBJ2-7,TRBD2,TRBV27,14,NA
CASSLGQGTTKNIQYF,TGTGCCAGCAGCTTGGGACAGGGGACCACCAAAAACATTCAGTACTTC,TRBJ2-4,TRBD1,TRBV5-5,16,NA
CASSYRGSSYEQYF,TGTGCCAGCAGCTACAGGGGAAGCTCCTACGAGCAGTACTTC,TRBJ2-7,TRBD1,TRBV5-4,14,NA
CASSQAIGLAGGLGNEQFF,TGTGCCAGCAGCCAAGCGATCGGGCTAGCGGGAGGGTTGGGCAATGAGCAGTTCTTC,TRBJ2-1,TRBD2,TRBV14,19,NA
CASSLDHTDTQYF,TGTGCCAGCAGCCTGGACCACACAGATACGCAGTATTTT,TRBJ2-3,NA,TRBV7-3,13,NA
CASSIRVNTEAFF,TGCGCCAGCAGCATCAGGGTGAACACTGAAGCTTTCTTT,TRBJ1-1,NA,TRBV5-1,13,NA
CASSLYPTRLGTSGSGTDTQYF,TGCGCCAGCAGCTTGTACCCAACCAGACTCGGGACTAGCGGGAGTGGCACAGATACGCAGTATTTT,TRBJ2-3,TRBD2,TRBV5-1,22,NA
CASTPRSSYNEQFF,TGTGCCAGTACCCCGAGGAGCTCCTACAATGAGCAGTTCTTC,TRBJ2-1,NA,TRBV19,14,once
CASSQATGELFF,TGTGCCAGCAGCCAAGCAACCGGGGAGCTGTTTTTT,TRBJ2-2,NA,TRBV4-2,12,few
CATSGHATLMANVLTF,TGTGCCACCTCGGGACACGCAACTCTGATGGCCAACGTCCTGACTTTC,TRBJ2-6,NA,TRBV19,16,NA
CASSTRTGIQETQYF,TGTGCCAGCAGTACACGGACAGGAATACAAGAGACCCAGTACTTC,TRBJ2-5,TRBD1,TRBV28,15,NA
CASSFEGGPGNTIYF,TGCGCCAGCAGCTTCGAGGGGGGGCCTGGAAACACCATATATTTT,TRBJ1-3,NA,TRBV5-1,15,NA
CASSLQGASDTQYF,TGTGCCAGCAGTTTACAGGGGGCCTCAGATACGCAGTATTTT,TRBJ2-3,TRBD1,TRBV28,14,NA
CASSPSSYEQYF,TGTGCCAGCAGTCCAAGCTCCTACGAGCAGTACTTC,TRBJ2-7,NA,TRBV7-2,12,NA
CASRSSGQGAREQYF,TGTGCCAGTAGGTCGTCGGGACAGGGGGCAAGGGAGCAGTACTTC,TRBJ2-7,TRBD1,TRBV19,15,NA
CASSVASGTGADTQYF,TGTGCCAGCAGCGTAGCTAGCGGGACTGGGGCAGATACGCAGTATTTT,TRBJ2-3,TRBD2,TRBV9,16,NA
CASSPGTGGEYETQYF,TGTGCCAGCAGCCCAGGGACAGGGGGCGAGTATGAGACCCAGTACTTC,TRBJ2-5,TRBD1,TRBV28,16,NA
CASSITQGASEAFF,TGCGCCAGCAGCATAACTCAGGGGGCTAGTGAAGCTTTCTTT,TRBJ1-1,TRBD1,TRBV5-1,14,NA
CASGGGYEQYF,TGTGCCAGCGGCGGGGGCTACGAGCAGTACTTC,TRBJ2-7,TRBD2,TRBV19,11,few
CASSRLAGGYEQFF,TGTGCCAGCAGCCGACTAGCGGGAGGATATGAGCAGTTCTTC,TRBJ2-1,TRBD2,TRBV7-6,14,NA
CASSPGTSGYEQYF,TGTGCCAGCAGCCCGGGGACTAGCGGGTACGAGCAGTACTTC,TRBJ2-7,TRBD2,TRBV11-2,14,few
CASSPRSLDNYGYTF,TGTGCCAGCTCACCACGGTCCCTCGACAACTATGGCTACACCTTC,TRBJ1-2,NA,TRBV18,15,few
CASSLAGRNTGELFF,TGTGCCAGCAGTCTGGCAGGTCGCAACACCGGGGAGCTGTTTTTT,TRBJ2-2,NA,TRBV6-6,15,once
CASSTSGTGTRGYGYTF,TGTGCCAGTAGTACATCCGGGACAGGGACCCGAGGCTATGGCTACACCTTC,TRBJ1-2,TRBD1,TRBV19,17,NA
CASTRGIGSNQPQHF,TGTGCCAGCACGAGGGGGATTGGTAGCAATCAGCCCCAGCATTTT,TRBJ1-5,NA,TRBV6-6,15,NA
CASSQGGSFGGTDTQYF,TGCGCCAGCAGCCAAGGGGGGAGTTTCGGAGGGACAGATACGCAGTATTTT,TRBJ2-3,NA,TRBV4-1,17,once
CASSSAQGRSNQPQHF,TGTGCCAGTAGTTCAGCACAGGGAAGGAGCAATCAGCCCCAGCATTTT,TRBJ1-5,NA,TRBV19,16,NA
CASSPRASGRTREYEQYF,TGCGCCAGCAGCCCTAGGGCTAGCGGGAGAACTCGAGAATACGAGCAGTACTTC,TRBJ2-7,TRBD2,TRBV5-1,18,once
CASSPGLAGVEQYF,TGTGCCAGCAGCCCCGGACTAGCGGGAGTCGAGCAGTACTTC,TRBJ2-7,TRBD2,TRBV11-2,14,NA
CASSARQGSGNTIYF,TGTGCCAGCAGCGCTCGACAGGGCTCTGGAAACACCATATATTTT,TRBJ1-3,TRBD1,TRBV7-6,15,NA
CASSSREGAIGETQYF,TGCGCCAGCAGCAGCAGGGAGGGGGCAATAGGAGAGACCCAGTACTTC,TRBJ2-5,NA,TRBV5-1,16,NA
CASSLAGTGVYNEQFF,TGTGCCAGCAGCTTGGCGGGGACAGGGGTCTACAATGAGCAGTTCTTC,TRBJ2-1,TRBD1,TRBV5-6,16,NA
CASSPGLLLAKNIQYF,TGCGCCAGCAGCCCCGGGCTCCTACTAGCCAAAAACATTCAGTACTTC,TRBJ2-4,NA,TRBV5-1,16,NA
CASSQERGVSVFF,TGCGCCAGCAGCCAAGAGAGGGGGGTTTCTGTGTTCTTT,TRBJ1-1,NA,TRBV4-1,13,NA
CARGVEGKAGVWETQYF,TGTGCCAGGGGGGTCGAGGGGAAAGCGGGAGTTTGGGAGACCCAGTACTTC,TRBJ2-5,TRBD2,TRBV7-9,17,few
CASTSATYEQFF,TGTGCCAGTACCTCGGCGACCTATGAGCAGTTCTTC,TRBJ2-1,NA,TRBV19,12,NA
CASSPDATSYEQYF,TGTGCCAGCTCACCCGATGCTACCTCCTACGAGCAGTACTTC,TRBJ2-7,NA,TRBV18,14,NA
CASSESLGNQPQHF,TGTGCCAGCAGTGAATCCCTGGGGAATCAGCCCCAGCATTTT,TRBJ1-5,NA,TRBV6-1,14,NA
CASSPPTGGARGEQYF,TGTGCCAGCTCACCACCGACCGGGGGGGCGCGGGGCGAGCAGTACTTC,TRBJ2-7,TRBD2,TRBV18,16,NA
CASSESTLQQPQHF,TGCGCCAGCAGTGAGTCGACGCTCCAGCAGCCCCAGCATTTT,TRBJ1-5,NA,TRBV10-2,14,NA
CASSPAVAGIGSYEQYF,TGCGCCAGCAGCCCGGCGGTGGCTGGTATCGGATCCTACGAGCAGTACTTC,TRBJ2-7,NA,TRBV5-1,17,few
CASSPSEYEQYF,TGCGCCAGCTCCCCTAGCGAATACGAGCAGTACTTC,TRBJ2-7,NA,TRBV10-2,12,once
CASSMWQGAGGNQPQHF,TGTGCCAGTAGTATGTGGCAGGGGGCAGGAGGCAATCAGCCCCAGCATTTT,TRBJ1-5,TRBD1,TRBV19,17,NA
CSVKITAGGTQYF,TGCAGCGTGAAAATCACAGCCGGGGGTACGCAGTATTTT,TRBJ2-3,NA,TRBV29-1,13,NA
CASSTRTSYSNEQFF,TGTGCCAGTAGTACTCGGACTAGTTACAGCAATGAGCAGTTCTTC,TRBJ2-1,TRBD2,TRBV19,15,NA
CASSSYRDRVETQYF,TGTGCCAGCAGCTCGTACCGGGACAGGGTAGAGACCCAGTACTTC,TRBJ2-5,TRBD1,TRBV7-2,15,NA
CASGRAYNEQFF,TGTGCCAGCGGGAGGGCCTACAATGAGCAGTTCTTC,TRBJ2-1,TRBD2,TRBV7-3,12,NA
CASKQGGDTEAFF,TGTGCCAGCAAACAGGGAGGAGACACTGAAGCTTTCTTT,TRBJ1-1,NA,TRBV28,13,NA
CASSLSRTNFEQFF,TGCGCCAGCAGCTTGAGCCGGACTAATTTTGAGCAGTTCTTC,TRBJ2-1,NA,TRBV5-1,14,NA
CASGLGQGTGGVEAFF,TGTGCTAGTGGTTTGGGACAGGGGACAGGGGGCGTTGAAGCTTTCTTT,TRBJ1-1,TRBD1,TRBV12-5,16,NA
CASRPDREHEQYF,TGTGCCAGCAGACCCGACAGGGAGCACGAGCAGTACTTC,TRBJ2-7,TRBD1,TRBV7-2,13,NA
CASSLRGTDTQYF,TGTGCCAGCAGCTTGCGGGGCACAGATACGCAGTATTTT,TRBJ2-3,NA,TRBV5-4,13,NA
CASSYLAGGPADTQYF,TGTGCCAGCAGTTACCTAGCGGGAGGGCCGGCAGATACGCAGTATTTT,TRBJ2-3,TRBD2,TRBV6-6,16,NA
CASRGTGRYGYTF,TGTGCCAGCAGGGGGACAGGGCGGTATGGCTACACCTTC,TRBJ1-2,TRBD1,TRBV2,13,NA
CASSPQGIVYEQYF,TGTGCCAGCAGTCCTCAGGGCATTGTCTACGAGCAGTACTTC,TRBJ2-7,NA,TRBV2,14,NA
CASSFRGSGDDTGELFF,TGTGCCAGCAGCTTCCGGGGCTCAGGGGATGACACCGGGGAGCTGTTTTTT,TRBJ2-2,NA,TRBV11-3,17,NA
CASKLDSSYNEQFF,TGTGCCAGCAAACTGGATAGCTCCTACAATGAGCAGTTCTTC,TRBJ2-1,NA,TRBV5-4,14,NA
CASSPPRPSRQYF,TGTGCCAGCAGCCCGCCTCGCCCCTCGCGGCAGTACTTC,TRBJ2-7,NA,TRBV28,13,NA
CASSPLVLANSYNEQFF,TGTGCCAGCAGTCCCCTCGTCTTGGCGAACTCCTACAATGAGCAGTTCTTC,TRBJ2-1,NA,TRBV27,17,NA